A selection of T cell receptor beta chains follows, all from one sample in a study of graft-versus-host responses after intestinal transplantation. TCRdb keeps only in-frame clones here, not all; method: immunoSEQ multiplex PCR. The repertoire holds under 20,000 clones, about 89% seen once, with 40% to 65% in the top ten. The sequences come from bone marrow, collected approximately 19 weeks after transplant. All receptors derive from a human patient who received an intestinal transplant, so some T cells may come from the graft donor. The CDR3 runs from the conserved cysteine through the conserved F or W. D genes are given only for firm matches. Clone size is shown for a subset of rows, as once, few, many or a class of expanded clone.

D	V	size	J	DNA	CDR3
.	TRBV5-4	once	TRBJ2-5	TGTGCCAGCAGCTTGCGTGAGACCCAGTACTTC	CASSLRETQYF
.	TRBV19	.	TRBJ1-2	TGTGCCAGTATTAATCCGGGGAGTGCCTATGGCTACACCTTC	CASINPGSAYGYTF
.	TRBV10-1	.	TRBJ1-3	TGCGCCAGCAGCGGGGGATTTGCTGGAAACACCATATATTTT	CASSGGFAGNTIYF
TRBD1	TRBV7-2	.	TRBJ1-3	TGTGCCAGCAGCTTACAGGGGGCGCCTGGAAACACCATATATTTT	CASSLQGAPGNTIYF
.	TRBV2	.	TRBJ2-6	TGTGCCAGCAGTGAAAGAGGGGCTGGGGCCAACGTCCTGACTTTC	CASSERGAGANVLTF
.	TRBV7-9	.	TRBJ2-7	TGTGCCAGCAGCTACAAACCGGGAGCTTCCTACGAGCAGTACTTC	CASSYKPGASYEQYF
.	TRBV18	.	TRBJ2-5	TGTGCCAGCTCACCAGCAGACCAAGAGACCCAGTACTTC	CASSPADQETQYF
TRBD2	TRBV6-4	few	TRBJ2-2	TGTGCCAGCAGTGAACTAGCGGGAGGGCCTGCCGGGGAGCTGTTTTTT	CASSELAGGPAGELFF
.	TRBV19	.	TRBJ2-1	TGTGCCAGTAGTGTGTGGGATTCCTACAATGAGCAGTTCTTC	CASSVWDSYNEQFF
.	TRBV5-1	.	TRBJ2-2	TGCGCCAGCAGCGGCGCAGGCGGGAATAGCGGGGAGCTGTTTTTT	CASSGAGGNSGELFF
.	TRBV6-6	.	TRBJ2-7	TGTGCCAGCAGCCTCACAGGGAATAGCTACGAGCAGTACTTC	CASSLTGNSYEQYF
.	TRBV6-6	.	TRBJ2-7	TGTGCCAGCAGTATCACCTACGAGCAGTACTTC	CASSITYEQYF
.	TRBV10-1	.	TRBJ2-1	TGCGCCAGCAGTGAGGGGAATTACAATGAGCAGTTCTTC	CASSEGNYNEQFF
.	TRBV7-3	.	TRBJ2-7	TGTGCCAGCAGCGACGGGTATGGGGGCGAGCAGTACTTC	CASSDGYGGEQYF
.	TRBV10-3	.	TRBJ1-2	TGTGCCAGCAGTTACACCGACGGCGGCATGTACTATGGCTACACCTTC	CASSYTDGGMYYGYTF
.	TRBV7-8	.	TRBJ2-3	TGTGCCAGCAGCTTAGGACAGACAAGCACAGATACGCAGTATTTT	CASSLGQTSTDTQYF
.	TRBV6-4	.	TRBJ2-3	TGTGCCAGCAGTGACTCGATGAAGGGACTTCGGATTAGCACAGATACGCAGTATTTT	CASSDSMKGLRISTDTQYF
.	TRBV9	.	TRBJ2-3	TGTGCCAGCAGCTCGACCATTGCAGATACGCAGTATTTT	CASSSTIADTQYF
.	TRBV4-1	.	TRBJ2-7	TGCGCCAGCAGCCAGGGTCAGGGAAGCTCCTACGAGCAGTACTTC	CASSQGQGSSYEQYF
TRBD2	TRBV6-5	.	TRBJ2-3	TGTGCCAGCAGTTACTTAGCGGGAGTTTGGTATTTT	CASSYLAGVWYF
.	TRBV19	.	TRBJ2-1	TGTGCCACCCAGGGATATGGAGGGGCCTCCGGGTACAATGAGCAGTTCTTC	CATQGYGGASGYNEQFF
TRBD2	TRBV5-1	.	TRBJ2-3	TGCGCCAGCAGCCCGACTAGCGGTAGCACAGATACGCAGTATTTT	CASSPTSGSTDTQYF
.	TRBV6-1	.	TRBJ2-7	TGTGCCAGCAGACGCGGGACGGAAAGCTCCTACGAGCAGTACTTC	CASRRGTESSYEQYF
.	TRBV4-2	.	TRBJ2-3	TGTGCCAGCAGCCAAGATTTGAGGAATACGCAGTATTTT	CASSQDLRNTQYF
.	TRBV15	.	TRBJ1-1	TGTGCCAGGGGGACTCCGAACACTGAAGCTTTCTTT	CARGTPNTEAFF
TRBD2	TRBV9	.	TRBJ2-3	TGTGCCAGCAGCCAAGGTAGTCCAGCGGGAGTCACCAAGGATACGCAGTATTTT	CASSQGSPAGVTKDTQYF
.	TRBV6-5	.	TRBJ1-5	TGTGCCAGCAGTTACTCGAGGGGGAAGAATCAGCCCCAGCATTTT	CASSYSRGKNQPQHF
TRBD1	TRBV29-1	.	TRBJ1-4	TGCAGCGCCAGGACAGGGCTCGAAAAACTGTTTTTT	CSARTGLEKLFF
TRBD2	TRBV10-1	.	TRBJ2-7	TGCGCCAGCAAGGGACTAGCGGGAGTCGAGAGCGAGCAGTACTTC	CASKGLAGVESEQYF
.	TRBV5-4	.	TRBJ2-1	TGTGCCAGCAGCAACGGACAGCCTGGATGGGAGGGCCTTTACAATGAGCAGTTCTTC	CASSNGQPGWEGLYNEQFF
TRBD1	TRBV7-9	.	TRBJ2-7	TGTGCCAGCAGCTCCAGGGACAGGACGTACGAGCAGTACTTC	CASSSRDRTYEQYF
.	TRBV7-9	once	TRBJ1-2	TGTGCCAGCAGCTTAGGAGATGGCTACACCTTC	CASSLGDGYTF
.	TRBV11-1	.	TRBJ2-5	TGTGCCAGCAGCTTATTCGTACAGGACCAATGGGAGACCCAGTACTTC	CASSLFVQDQWETQYF
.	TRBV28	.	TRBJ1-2	TGTGCCAGCAGGTCCCCGCTTGGGGGACGAGCTAACTATGGCTACACCTTC	CASRSPLGGRANYGYTF
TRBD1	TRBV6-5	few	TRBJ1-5	TGTGCCAGCAGTTTCACCGGGACAGGCTCCAATCAGCCCCAGCATTTT	CASSFTGTGSNQPQHF
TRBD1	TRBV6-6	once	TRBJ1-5	TGTGCCAGCATGGCCTGGACAGGTGATCATCAGCCCCAGCATTTT	CASMAWTGDHQPQHF
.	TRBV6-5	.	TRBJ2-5	TGTGCCAGCAGAGACGGACGGAGGGAGACCCAGTACTTC	CASRDGRRETQYF
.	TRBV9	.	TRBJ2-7	TGTGCCAGCAGCCCCGGAAAAGGCTCCTACGAGCAGTACTTC	CASSPGKGSYEQYF
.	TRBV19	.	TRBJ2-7	TGTGCCAGTAGTATAGCAGGGGCAACACCCTACGAGCAGTACTTC	CASSIAGATPYEQYF
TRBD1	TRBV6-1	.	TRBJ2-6	TGTGCCAGCACCGACAGGGGGGGCGGGGCCAACGTCCTGACTTTC	CASTDRGGGANVLTF